A single sample is the source of the 17 T cell receptor beta chains below, sequenced in a study of CD8 T cells in Susac syndrome. RNA was extracted with the RNeasy kit, and a quantity of about 0.45 to 1 ug was reverse transcribed using random hexamers. One entry per CDR3 protein results from TCRdb running MiXCR on the immunoSEQ multiplex PCR reads. The sample includes around 71,000 distinct CDR3 sequences, 95% to 96% seen only once; the top ten take 0.09% to 0.13%. Sample: CD4+ T cells from PBMCs. These receptors were taken from a human donor with multiple sclerosis.

This sequence joins TRBV28 and TRBJ1-2, with a weak D call TRBD1 (5 bases). The CDR3 sequence is 13 residues long. From germline, CDR1 is MDHEN and CDR2 SYDVKM. Trimming pared 4 bases from V and 5 bases from J, leaving 11 bases between. The DNA of the CDR3 is TGTGCCAGCAGTTCTACCCGACAGTATGGCTACACCTTC. It specifies CASSSTRQYGYTF.

J is TRBJ2-1 and V is TRBV7-2, with 7 bases lining up with TRBD1. Germline CDR1 SGHTA, CDR2 FQGNSA. Losses at the gene ends were 5 bases for V and 6 bases for J; bases not matched to a gene: 7. The CDR3 consists of 14 residues. The CDR3 DNA sequence: TGTGCCAGCAGCCGAGACAGGGACAGCAATGAGCAGTTCTTC. It encodes CASSRDRDSNEQFF.

The rearrangement links TRBV7-8 to TRBJ1-5; 10 positions agree with TRBD1. Trimming at V came to 1 base and at J to 6 bases, leaving 3 bases not matched to a gene. The length of the CDR3 is 15 residues. The V gene's germline CDR1 is SGHVS and CDR2 FQNEAQ. The CDR3 DNA reads TGTGCCAGCAGCTTAGGACAGGGGGCAGGTCAGCCCCAGCATTTT. This gives the protein CASSLGQGAGQPQHF.

V is TRBV3-1 and J is TRBJ1-4; D remains unclear. The ends were cut back, 5 bases at V and 7 bases at J, with 11 bases in the middle. The CDR3 runs to 13 residues. In germline, CDR1 is LGHDT, CDR2 YNNKEL (reference sequence). The CDR3 sequence: CASSNMDGEKLFF. CDR3 in DNA: TGTGCCAGCAGCAACATGGACGGTGAAAAACTGTTTTTT.

The rearrangement uses TRBV28 and TRBJ2-7; the D is unclear. CDR1 and CDR2 (germline): MDHEN, SYDVKM. Trimming cost V 5 bases and J 3 bases, with 11 bases left between them. There are 13 residues in the CDR3. CDR3 DNA sequence: TGTGCCAGCAGTACCGGCCTTTACTACGAGCAGTACTTC. It specifies CASSTGLYYEQYF.

V usage is TRBV20-1 and J usage is TRBJ2-3, with 9 positions matching TRBD1. Trimming at V came to 5 bases and at J to 1 base, leaving 4 bases not matched to a gene. Germline V CDR1 and CDR2: DFQATT, SNEGSKA (reference sequence). This CDR3 is 14 amino acids long. The CDR3 DNA follows: TGCAGTGCTTGCGACAGGGGGGGCACAGATACGCAGTATTTT. Translated: CSACDRGGTDTQYF.

This clonotype came up once. The V and J genes are TRBV24-1 and TRBJ2-1; TRBD1 aligns across 8 bases. Trimming cost V 5 bases and J 7 bases; bases outside gene matches: 6. This CDR3 region has 14 residues. The germline V gene has CDR1 KGHDR and CDR2 SFDVKD. Here the CDR3 reads CATSGDRSSNEQFF. CDR3 nucleotide sequence: TGTGCCACCAGTGGGGACAGGTCATCGAATGAGCAGTTCTTC.

The CDR3 nucleotides are TGTGCCAGCTCACCAGGGCACAATCAGCCCCAGCATTTT. This translates into CASSPGHNQPQHF. The rearrangement links TRBV18 to TRBJ1-5; no firm D call. This CDR3 spans 13 amino acids. V was trimmed by 2 bases and J by 3 bases, leaving 5 bases between them. Germline V lookup: CDR1 KGHSH, CDR2 LQKENI.

This clonotype was picked up one time. The gene calls are TRBV3-1 and TRBJ2-2; 13 nucleotides match TRBD2. The CDR3 totals 19 residues. Unmatched junction bases numbered 7, after V lost 2 bases and J lost 1 base. Germline-derived CDR1 and CDR2 are LGHDT and YNNKEL (reference sequence). CDR3 nucleotides: TGTGCCAGCAGCCAACTTTCGGGACTAGCGGGGCTGAACACCGGGGAGCTGTTTTTT. Amino acid sequence: CASSQLSGLAGLNTGELFF.

The genes are TRBV5-4 and TRBJ2-3; 7 nucleotides match TRBD1. This CDR3 region has 17 residues. V dropped 4 bases and J dropped 1; count of bases not matched to a gene: 12. Germline V gene lookup returns CDR1 SGHNT and CDR2 YYREEE (reference sequence). The CDR3 loop reads CASSVDRVKLGTDTQYF. The CDR3 coding sequence is TGTGCCAGCAGCGTAGACAGGGTCAAACTAGGCACAGATACGCAGTATTTT. Together with reference TRBV5-4 and TRBJ2-3, the CDR3 gives the full variable domain: ETGVTQSPTHLIKTRGQQVTLRCSSQSGHNTVSWYQQALGQGPQFIFQYYREEENGRGNFPPRFSGLQFPNYSSELNVNALELDDSALYLCASSVDRVKLGTDTQYFGPGTRLTVL.

This chain connects TRBV20-1 to TRBJ1-1, with TRBD1 matching over 9 bases. Germline CDR1 and CDR2: DFQATT and SNEGSKA (reference sequence). J was trimmed by 4 bases and V by 5 bases; bases with no gene match: 8. The CDR3 totals 14 residues. The CDR3 bases are TGCAGTGCTTCACCGACAGGGGGGGGCACTGAAGCTTTCTTT. Its translation: CSASPTGGGTEAFF.

DNA of the CDR3: TGCAGTGCTAGAGATAGGGGGGATCAGCCCCAGCATTTT. The encoded protein is CSARDRGDQPQHF. The chain employs TRBV20-1 and TRBJ1-5; a possible D gene is TRBD1 (6 bases). The V end was cut by 0 bases, the J end by 5 bases, with 8 bases between. CDR3 length: 13 residues. Germline V gene sequence: CDR1 DFQATT, CDR2 SNEGSKA (reference sequence).

CDR3 sequence (DNA): TGTGCCAGCAGCTTAGTCCGAACAGTGGCTACGCAGTATTTT. Protein: CASSLVRTVATQYF. V usage is TRBV11-3 and J usage is TRBJ2-3; D call uncertain. CDR3 length: 14 amino acids. The V gene lost 1 base and the J gene lost 8 bases, with 13 bases spanning the gap. Germline loops: CDR1 SGHNT, CDR2 YENEEA.

This chain connects TRBV11-3 to TRBJ1-6; 8 bases are shared with TRBD1. Germline CDR1 SGHNT, CDR2 YENEEA. CDR3 length equals 15 residues. Trimming cost V 5 bases and J 8 bases; bases outside gene matches: 8. CDR3 loop: CASSPRTGRDSPLHF. The CDR3 DNA reads as TGTGCCAGCAGCCCCCGGACAGGGCGGGATTCACCCCTCCACTTT.

The chain carries TRBV4-2 and TRBJ2-1; no clear D gene. V was pared by 1 base and J by 6 bases, with 16 bases between. The length of the CDR3 is 16 residues. CDR1 and CDR2 (germline): LGHNA, YNFKEQ. This chain's CDR3 is CASSQGRLLGVNEQFF. CDR3 bases: TGTGCCAGCAGCCAAGGGAGACTTCTTGGGGTCAATGAGCAGTTCTTC.

This clonotype was detected only a few times. This chain connects TRBV6-1 to TRBJ2-7, with D tentatively TRBD1 or TRBD2 (5 bases each). Germline assignment: CDR1 MNHNS and CDR2 SASEGT. This CDR3 contains 15 residues. Trimming took 1 base from V and 4 from J, leaving 14 bases between them. CDR3 bases: TGTGCCAGCAGTGAAGTTGGGGGACCTGGGTACGAGCAGTACTTC. It yields the protein CASSEVGGPGYEQYF.

This chain uses TRBV7-2 with TRBJ2-7, with 9 bases fitting TRBD1. The CDR3 extends over 17 amino acids. The germline V gene has CDR1 SGHTA and CDR2 FQGNSA. The junction had 18 bases not matched to a gene; V was cut back by 5 bases and J by 7 bases. CDR3 sequence (DNA): TGTGCCAGCAGCAAACCCACCCCCGGGACAGGGCCTAGTGAGCAGTACTTC. Its translation: CASSKPTPGTGPSEQYF.